This T cell receptor beta chain comes out of a study of cytomegalovirus exposure and HLA in healthy donors. Notes on this clone: Its specificity is unknown.

V lost 6 bases, J lost 1 base, and 9 bases lay in between. This CDR3 is built from 12 residues. Germline values: CDR1 SQVTM, CDR2 ANQGSEA. In the PCR, 60 Vbeta and 13 Jbeta primers were used. Libraries were prepared by immunoSEQ multiplex PCR; TCRdb keeps only in-frame clonotypes and omits some of them. The sample holds under 200,000 clones, around four fifths seen once. General study results and limits: V- and J-gene trimming of TCR beta was linked (in a later analysis) to a missense DCLRE1C variant. The authors assumed roughly uniform sequencing depth across donors for presence/absence analyses. The authors enumerated 150 to 200 TCR beta chains as linked to cytomegalovirus.

This receptor was taken from a girl aged 2 to 9 in good health and CMV-seropositive. Source material: PBMCs. The chain employs TRBV29-1 and TRBJ1-1; D unresolved. The CDR3 is CSVGGSNTEAFF. The CDR3 DNA is TGCAGCGTGGGAGGGTCGAACACTGAAGCTTTCTTT.